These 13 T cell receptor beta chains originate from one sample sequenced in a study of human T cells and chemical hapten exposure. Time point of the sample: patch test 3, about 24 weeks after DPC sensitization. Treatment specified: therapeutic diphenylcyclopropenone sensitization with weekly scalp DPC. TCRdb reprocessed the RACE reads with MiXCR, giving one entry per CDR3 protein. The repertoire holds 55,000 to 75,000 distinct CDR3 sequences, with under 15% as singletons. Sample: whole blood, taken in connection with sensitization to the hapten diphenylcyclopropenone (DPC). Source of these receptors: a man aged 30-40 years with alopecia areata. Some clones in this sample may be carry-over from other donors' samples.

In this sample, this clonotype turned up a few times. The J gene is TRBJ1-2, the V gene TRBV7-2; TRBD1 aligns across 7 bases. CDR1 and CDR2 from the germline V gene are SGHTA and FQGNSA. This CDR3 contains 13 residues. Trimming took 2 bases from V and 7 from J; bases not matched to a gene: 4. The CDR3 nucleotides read TGTGCCAGCAGCTTAAGACAGGGCACTGGCTACACCTTC. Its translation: CASSLRQGTGYTF.

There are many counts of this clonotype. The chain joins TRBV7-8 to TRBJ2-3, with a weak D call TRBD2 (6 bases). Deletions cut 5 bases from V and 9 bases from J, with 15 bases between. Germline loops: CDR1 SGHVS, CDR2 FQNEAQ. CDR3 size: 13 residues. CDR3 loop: CASSPPREETQYF. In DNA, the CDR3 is TGTGCCAGCAGCCCGCCCAGGGAGGAAACGCAGTATTTT.

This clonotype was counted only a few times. In DNA, the CDR3 is TGTGCCACCAGTGATGCCGGGACAGGGACCCAGTACTTC. Its protein is CATSDAGTGTQYF. This chain links TRBV24-1 with TRBJ2-5; 8 bases are shared with TRBD1. This CDR3 spans 13 amino acids. Trimming cost V 3 bases and J 7 bases; bases outside gene matches: 3. From germline, CDR1 is KGHDR and CDR2 SFDVKD.

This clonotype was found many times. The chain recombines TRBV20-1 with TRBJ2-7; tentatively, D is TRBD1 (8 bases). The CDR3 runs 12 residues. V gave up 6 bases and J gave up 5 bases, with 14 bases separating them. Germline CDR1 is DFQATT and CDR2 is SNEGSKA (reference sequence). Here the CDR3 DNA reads TGCAGTGCAGAAACAGGGGGGGACGAGCAGTACTTC. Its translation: CSAETGGDEQYF.

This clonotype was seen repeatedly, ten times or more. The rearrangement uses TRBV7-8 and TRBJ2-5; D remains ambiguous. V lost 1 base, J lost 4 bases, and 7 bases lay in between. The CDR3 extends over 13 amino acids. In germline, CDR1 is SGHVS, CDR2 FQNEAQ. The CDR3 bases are TGTGCCAGCAGCTTAGTGTCCCTAGAGACCCAGTACTTC. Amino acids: CASSLVSLETQYF.

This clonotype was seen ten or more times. This CDR3 is CASSLAGAGYNSPLHF. The CDR3 DNA follows: TGTGCCAGCAGCTTAGCTGGAGCGGGATATAATTCACCCCTCCACTTT. The rearrangement links TRBV7-2 to TRBJ1-6; no definite D call. The germline V gene has CDR1 SGHTA and CDR2 FQGNSA. The CDR3 spans 16 residues. Trimming left V 0 bases short and J 4 bases short, with 10 bases between.

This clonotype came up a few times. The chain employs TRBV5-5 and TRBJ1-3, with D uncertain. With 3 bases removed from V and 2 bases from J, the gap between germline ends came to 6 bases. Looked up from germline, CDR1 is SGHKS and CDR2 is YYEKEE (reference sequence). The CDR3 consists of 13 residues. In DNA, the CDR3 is TGTGCCAGCAGCTCAACTACTGGAAACACCATATATTTT. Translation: CASSSTTGNTIYF.

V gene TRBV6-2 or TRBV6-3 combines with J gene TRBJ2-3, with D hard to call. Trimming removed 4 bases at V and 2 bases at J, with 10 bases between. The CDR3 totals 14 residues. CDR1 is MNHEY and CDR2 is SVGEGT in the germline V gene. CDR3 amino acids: CASSSRTLTDTQYF. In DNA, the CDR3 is TGTGCCAGCAGTTCCCGAACCCTCACAGATACGCAGTATTTT.

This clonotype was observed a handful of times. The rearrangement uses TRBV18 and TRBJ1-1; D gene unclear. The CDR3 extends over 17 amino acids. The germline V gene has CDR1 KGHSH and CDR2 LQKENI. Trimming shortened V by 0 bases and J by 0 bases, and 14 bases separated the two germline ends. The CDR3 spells CASSPPGRTRMNTEAFF. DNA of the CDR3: TGTGCCAGCTCACCACCGGGCAGGACGCGCATGAACACTGAAGCTTTCTTT.

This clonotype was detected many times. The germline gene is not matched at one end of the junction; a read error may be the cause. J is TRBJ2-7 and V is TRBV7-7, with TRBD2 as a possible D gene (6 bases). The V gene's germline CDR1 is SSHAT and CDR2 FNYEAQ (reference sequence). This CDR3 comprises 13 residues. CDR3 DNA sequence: TGTGCTAGCAGCCCGGGGGTCCGCTACGAGCAGTACTTC. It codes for CASSPGVRYEQYF.

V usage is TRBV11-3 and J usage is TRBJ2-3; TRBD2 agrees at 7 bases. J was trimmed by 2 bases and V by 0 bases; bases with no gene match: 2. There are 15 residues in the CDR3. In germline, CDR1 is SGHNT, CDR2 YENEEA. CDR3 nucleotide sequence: TGTGCCAGCAGCTTAGATGGGACTAACACAGATACGCAGTATTTT. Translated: CASSLDGTNTDTQYF. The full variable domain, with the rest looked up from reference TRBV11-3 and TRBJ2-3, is EAGVVQSPRYKIIEKKQPVAFWCNPISGHNTLYWYLQNLGQGPELLIRYENEEAVDDSQLPKDRFSAERLKGVDSTLKIQPAELGDSAVYLCASSLDGTNTDTQYFGPGTRLTVL.

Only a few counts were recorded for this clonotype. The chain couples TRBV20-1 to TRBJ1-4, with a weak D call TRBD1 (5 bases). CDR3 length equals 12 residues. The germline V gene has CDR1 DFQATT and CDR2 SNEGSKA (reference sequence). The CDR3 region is CSADTGQEKLFF. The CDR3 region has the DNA TGCAGCGCCGACACGGGGCAGGAAAAACTGTTTTTT.

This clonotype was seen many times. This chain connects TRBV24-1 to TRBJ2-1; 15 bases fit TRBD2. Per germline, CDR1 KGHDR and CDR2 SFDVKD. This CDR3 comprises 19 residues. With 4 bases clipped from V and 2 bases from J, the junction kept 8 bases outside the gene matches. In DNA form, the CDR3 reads TGTGCCACCAGTGAATCTACCGGGACTAGCGGGGGGACCTACAATGAGCAGTTCTTC. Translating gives CATSESTGTSGGTYNEQFF.